A selection of T cell receptor beta chains follows, all from one sample in a study of PD-L1 blockade in urothelial cancer. Using immunoSEQ multiplex PCR, the repertoire was profiled, and TCRdb retains in-frame clones only, with some absent. The table has around 30,000 clones, 70% to 85% seen once. Sequencing was performed on PBMCs, taken around atezolizumab (anti-PD-L1) treatment. Source of these receptors: a man aged 55 to 70 with urothelial cancer. Each CDR3 is given with its conserved first and last residue. Each record gives: CDR3 DNA, CDR3 protein, J gene, V gene, clone size, D gene. The D gene is left open where the match is weak. Only part of the rows carry a size: once, few, many, or a class if the clone is expanded.

CDR3nt: TGTGCCAGCACCTGGGACCGGGGGGACTATGGCTACACCTTC; CDR3aa: CASTWDRGDYGYTF; j_gene: TRBJ1-2; v_gene: TRBV28; abundance: NA; d_gene: NA
CDR3nt: TGTGCCAGCAGCGTGACGGGGAGAGGTAATGAAAAACTGTTTTTT; CDR3aa: CASSVTGRGNEKLFF; j_gene: TRBJ1-4; v_gene: TRBV9; abundance: NA; d_gene: NA
CDR3nt: TGTGCCAGCAGAGTAGTAGCGGGAGGGCCGAATGAGCAGTTCTTC; CDR3aa: CASRVVAGGPNEQFF; j_gene: TRBJ2-1; v_gene: TRBV11-2; abundance: NA; d_gene: TRBD2
CDR3nt: TGCAGCGTTGAAGTCGCGAATACGCAGTATTTT; CDR3aa: CSVEVANTQYF; j_gene: TRBJ2-3; v_gene: TRBV29-1; abundance: NA; d_gene: NA
CDR3nt: TGTGCCATCAGTGAGTCGGCAGGGGGTGGCTACACCTTC; CDR3aa: CAISESAGGGYTF; j_gene: TRBJ1-2; v_gene: TRBV10-3; abundance: NA; d_gene: TRBD1
CDR3nt: TGTGCCAGCAGTGACGAGACTAGCGGGTACAATGAGCAGTTCTTC; CDR3aa: CASSDETSGYNEQFF; j_gene: TRBJ2-1; v_gene: TRBV6-4; abundance: NA; d_gene: TRBD2
CDR3nt: TGTGCCAGCAGGTCGACAGGGGGTCCCTACAATGAGCAGTTCTTC; CDR3aa: CASRSTGGPYNEQFF; j_gene: TRBJ2-1; v_gene: TRBV6-6; abundance: NA; d_gene: TRBD1
CDR3nt: TGTGCCAGCAGCTTAGAGACAGCCCACAATGAGCAGTTCTTC; CDR3aa: CASSLETAHNEQFF; j_gene: TRBJ2-1; v_gene: TRBV7-8; abundance: few; d_gene: NA
CDR3nt: TGTGCCAGCAGCCTATTGGACAGGGGAGGTAGTCGGCCCCAGCATTTT; CDR3aa: CASSLLDRGGSRPQHF; j_gene: TRBJ1-5; v_gene: TRBV7-8; abundance: NA; d_gene: TRBD1
CDR3nt: TGTGCCAGCACCCCCCGGGAATCTAACTATGGCTACACCTTC; CDR3aa: CASTPRESNYGYTF; j_gene: TRBJ1-2; v_gene: TRBV7-9; abundance: few; d_gene: NA